Listed here are 30 T cell receptor beta chains from one sample, sequenced in a study of T cell repertoires in cytomegalovirus infection. Antigen specificity for these receptors is unknown. TCRdb called the reads again in MiXCR, with one record for every CDR3 protein. This sample has tens of thousands of distinct CDR3 sequences, with roughly 21% found just once. Sample: CD8+ T cells from cultured PBMCs, taken from culture after CMV antigen stimulation. The receptors shown here come from a human donor in good health (CMV status not recorded). Some clones in this sample may be carry-over from other donors' samples.

The CDR3 DNA reads as TGTGCCAGCAGCTTATATGAGGGGACGAGTCAGCCCCAGCATTTT. As protein: CASSLYEGTSQPQHF. The chain couples TRBV7-6 to TRBJ1-5; TRBD1 is a possible D gene (5 bases). This CDR3 contains 15 residues. The V gene lost 2 bases and the J gene lost 6 bases, with 14 bases spanning the gap. Germline values: CDR1 SGHVS, CDR2 FNYEAQ.

The chain recombines TRBV2 with TRBJ2-2; no reliable D call. Germline lookup yields CDR1 SNHLY and CDR2 FYNNEI. Deletions cut 0 bases from V and 4 bases from J, with 3 bases between. This CDR3 is built from 13 residues. The DNA for the CDR3 is TGTGCCAGCAGTGAAGCTAGCACCGGGGAGCTGTTTTTT. This gives the protein CASSEASTGELFF.

There are a few counts of this clonotype. The gene calls are TRBV7-2 and TRBJ2-3; 10 bases agree with TRBD2. V shed 5 bases and J 4 bases; nucleotides not matched to a gene: 18. Germline-derived CDR1 and CDR2 are SGHTA and FQGNSA. The CDR3 has 19 residues. The CDR3 sequence is CASSTYPKLAGHGADTQYF. As DNA, the CDR3 is TGTGCCAGCAGCACATATCCTAAACTAGCGGGGCATGGCGCAGATACGCAGTATTTT.

The V and J genes are TRBV12-3 or TRBV12-4 and TRBJ2-5; 14 bases fit TRBD2. The CDR3 has 16 residues. With V trimmed by 6 bases and J by 5 bases, 8 bases remained unmatched. Here the CDR3 reads CASRPWTSGGLETQYF. The CDR3, as DNA: TGTGCCAGCAGACCCTGGACTAGCGGGGGGCTGGAGACCCAGTACTTC.

The V gene is TRBV7-9, the J gene TRBJ2-4, with 9 bases identical to TRBD2. The CDR3 runs 16 residues. Germline loops: CDR1 SEHNR, CDR2 FQNEAQ (reference sequence). With 3 bases clipped from V and 1 base from J, the junction kept 4 bases outside the gene matches. The CDR3 DNA reads as TGTGCCAGCAGCTTCCAGAGCGGGGGGGCCAAAAACATTCAGTACTTC. Translated: CASSFQSGGAKNIQYF.

The V call is TRBV6-5, the J call TRBJ2-6; D call uncertain. The CDR3 has 13 amino acids. V dropped 5 bases and J dropped 4 bases, with 6 bases sitting between them. The germline V gene has CDR1 MNHEY and CDR2 SVGAGI. The CDR3 nucleotides are TGTGCCAGCAGTACCTCAGGGGCCAACGTCCTGACTTTC. Protein sequence: CASSTSGANVLTF.

The genes are TRBV12-3 or TRBV12-4 and TRBJ1-6; tentative D call: TRBD1 (5 bases). This CDR3 spans 16 amino acids. Between the trimmed V and J ends, which lost 6 bases and 4 bases, there was a span of 16 bases. The CDR3 reads CASSLPAGRYNSPLHF. DNA of the CDR3: TGTGCCAGCAGCTTACCCGCGGGGCGATATAATTCACCCCTCCACTTT.

This clonotype was counted a few times. The gene calls are TRBV28 and TRBJ2-1, with 12 bases fitting TRBD2. The CDR3 is 15 residues long. J gave up 2 bases and V 6 bases, and 2 bases lay outside the gene matches. CDR1 and CDR2 from the germline V gene are MDHEN and SYDVKM. The CDR3 DNA is TGTGCCAGCAGGACTAGCGGGGGAACCTACAATGAGCAGTTCTTC. This sequence encodes CASRTSGGTYNEQFF.

This clonotype occurred a few times. The chain joins TRBV4-3 to TRBJ2-7; D is unresolved. Germline V gene data show CDR1 as LGHNA and CDR2 as YSLEER. V was cut by 0 bases and J by 7 bases, with 16 bases left in between. This CDR3 spans 15 amino acids. The CDR3 is CASSQDPGPSREQYF. The CDR3 coding sequence is TGCGCCAGCAGCCAAGACCCCGGACCATCTCGGGAGCAGTACTTC.

The chain uses TRBV27 and TRBJ2-1; 12 nucleotides match TRBD2. V shed 2 bases and J 5 bases; nucleotides not matched to a gene: 4. Germline V gene lookup returns CDR1 MNHEY and CDR2 SMNVEV (reference sequence). The CDR3 extends over 16 amino acids. DNA for the CDR3: TGTGCCAGCAGTTTAGTCCTAGCGGGGGGGAACAATGAGCAGTTCTTC. As protein: CASSLVLAGGNNEQFF.

Notes on this clonotype: A single base separates this from a much larger clone, so it may be a read error. J is TRBJ2-7 and V is TRBV6-2 or TRBV6-3; D is uncertain. Germline V lookup: CDR1 MNHEY, CDR2 SVGEGT. This CDR3 contains 13 residues. The CDR3 nucleotides are TGTGCCAGCTGTTACTATCTTAAGAGCGAGCAGTACTTC. Amino acids: CASCYYLKSEQYF.

Notes on this clonotype: This may arise from a read error, as a much more abundant clone is one base away. The chain has TRBV7-8 and TRBJ1-1; D is unclear. Looked up from germline, CDR1 is SGHVS and CDR2 is FQNEAQ. The CDR3 is 15 amino acids. CDR3 in amino acids: CASTLSVRGETEAFF. For the CDR3, the DNA is TGTGCCAGCACCTTATCGGTGCGGGGAGAAACTGAAGCTTTCTTT.

J is TRBJ2-7 and V is TRBV7-2; D perhaps matches TRBD2 (5 bases). Germline V gene lookup returns CDR1 SGHTA and CDR2 FQGNSA. Trimming removed 1 base at V and 2 bases at J, with 9 bases between. This CDR3 contains 14 residues. CDR3 sequence (DNA): TGTGCCAGCAGCTTAGTTGAGGGTACCTACGAGCAGTACTTC. Translating gives CASSLVEGTYEQYF.

This clonotype was detected only a few times. The genes are TRBV7-2 and TRBJ2-7; 9 bases line up with TRBD2. Germline CDR1 reads SGHTA; CDR2 reads FQGNSA. The CDR3 is 16 residues long. J lost 2 bases, V lost 5 bases, and 10 bases had no gene match. For the CDR3, the DNA is TGTGCCAGCAGCACACCGCGGGGGGGGGACACCTACGAGCAGTACTTC. Its translation: CASSTPRGGDTYEQYF.

V is TRBV7-8 and J is TRBJ1-2; 8 bases fit TRBD1. J was trimmed by 3 bases and V by 1 base; bases with no gene match: 4. Germline assignment: CDR1 SGHVS and CDR2 FQNEAQ. The CDR3 has 15 residues. CDR3 DNA sequence: TGTGCCAGCAGCTTAGGGACAGGGTGGGACTATGGCTACACCTTC. It yields the protein CASSLGTGWDYGYTF. Drawing the rest from reference TRBV7-8 and TRBJ1-2, the complete variable domain is GAGVSQSPRYKVAKRGQDVALRCDPISGHVSLFWYQQALGQGPEFLTYFQNEAQLDKSGLPSDRFFAERPEGSVSTLKIQRTQQEDSAVYLCASSLGTGWDYGYTFGSGTRLTVV.

At least ten counts were recorded for this clonotype. V and J are TRBV12-3 or TRBV12-4 and TRBJ2-3; D is undetermined. The CDR3 covers 11 residues. V lost 4 bases and J 4 bases, leaving 3 bases between the germline ends. The CDR3 protein is CASSSADTQYF. In DNA, the CDR3 is TGTGCCAGCAGTTCCGCAGATACGCAGTATTTT.

J is TRBJ1-5 and V is TRBV7-9; D is undetermined. This CDR3 contains 15 residues. Germline assignment: CDR1 SEHNR and CDR2 FQNEAQ (reference sequence). V shed 6 bases and J shed 2 bases, with 14 bases lying between them. For the CDR3, the DNA is TGTGCCAGCAGTGTAGCTGAAAGGGGCAATCAGCCCCAGCATTTT. Residues: CASSVAERGNQPQHF.

The chain uses TRBV4-1 and TRBJ1-5; TRBD1 matches 10 bases. The CDR3 runs to 17 residues. J gave up 6 bases and V 1 base, and 9 bases lay outside the gene matches. Germline CDR1 is MGHRA and CDR2 is YSYEKL. In nucleotides, the CDR3 is TGCGCCAGCAGCCAAGGTCCCCCGGACAGGGGGATTCAGCCCCAGCATTTT. Residues: CASSQGPPDRGIQPQHF.

This clonotype was observed a few times. The chain uses TRBV7-9 and TRBJ1-1; 9 bases map to TRBD1. The germline V gene has CDR1 SEHNR and CDR2 FQNEAQ (reference sequence). This CDR3 comprises 15 residues. With 3 bases clipped from V and 2 bases from J, the junction kept 4 bases outside the gene matches. CDR3 nucleotides: TGTGCCAGCAGCTTCCAGACAGGGGGTAACACTGAAGCTTTCTTT. Translating it yields CASSFQTGGNTEAFF.

Only a few counts were recorded for this clonotype. The V and J genes are TRBV27 and TRBJ1-2; tentative D call: TRBD1 (5 bases). The CDR3 is 13 amino acids. The germline V gene encodes CDR1 MNHEY and CDR2 SMNVEV (reference sequence). Trimming left V 2 bases short and J 8 bases short, with 12 bases between. The CDR3 bases are TGTGCCAGCAGTTTAGGGGCTGGGGACGGCTACACCTTC. It is translated as CASSLGAGDGYTF.

The chain has TRBV7-9 and TRBJ2-1; D ambiguous. Germline V lookup: CDR1 SEHNR, CDR2 FQNEAQ (reference sequence). The CDR3 spans 17 residues. V was cut by 2 bases and J by 8 bases, with 22 bases left in between. CDR3 nucleotide sequence: TGTGCCAGCAGCTTATGGGATGTGGCTATCAGCCGCCATGAGCAGTTCTTC. Translating gives CASSLWDVAISRHEQFF.

This clonotype came up a few times. The rearrangement joins TRBV6-2 or TRBV6-3 to TRBJ1-2; a weak D match, TRBD1 (6 bases). The ends were cut back, 2 bases at V and 4 bases at J, with 11 bases in the middle. The germline gives CDR1 MNHEY, CDR2 SVGEGT. This CDR3 is 14 amino acids long. CDR3 residues: CASSYRGQSYGYTF. CDR3 in DNA: TGTGCCAGCAGTTACCGTGGACAGTCCTATGGCTACACCTTC.

The sample holds a few counts of this clonotype. The chain joins TRBV7-2 to TRBJ2-3; 7 positions match TRBD2. Trimming cost V 4 bases and J 5 bases; bases outside gene matches: 12. Germline CDR1 reads SGHTA; CDR2 reads FQGNSA. The CDR3 runs 16 residues. The CDR3 DNA reads TGTGCCAGCAGCTCCGACGGGGGGAGGAGTAAAGATACGCAGTATTTT. Residues: CASSSDGGRSKDTQYF.

The chain couples TRBV12-3 or TRBV12-4 to TRBJ1-1, with D perhaps TRBD1 (5 bases). The CDR3 is 19 amino acids. V was shortened by 6 bases and J by 0 bases, with 26 bases between the two germline ends. The CDR3 DNA sequence: TGTGCCAGCAGCCCCTGGAGCCGGGACCTTTGGAGAGTGAACACTGAAGCTTTCTTT. It yields the protein CASSPWSRDLWRVNTEAFF.

A few counts support this clonotype. This sequence joins TRBV12-3 or TRBV12-4 and TRBJ1-4; possible D gene TRBD1, 5 bases. V dropped 3 bases and J dropped 7 bases, with 9 bases sitting between them. The CDR3 loop spans 13 amino acids. CDR3 residues: CASSFSGREKLFF. The CDR3 DNA is TGTGCCAGCAGTTTCTCGGGGCGTGAAAAACTGTTTTTT.

This clonotype turned up a few times. CDR3 protein: CSARGTGIHNEQFF. CDR3 nucleotides: TGCAGTGCTAGGGGGACAGGGATACACAATGAGCAGTTCTTC. The chain carries TRBV20-1 and TRBJ2-1, with TRBD1 identical over 9 bases. The CDR3 spans 14 residues. CDR1 is DFQATT and CDR2 is SNEGSKA in the germline V gene (reference sequence). V was pared by 3 bases and J by 5 bases, with 5 bases of the junction left unmatched.

The chain uses TRBV7-9 and TRBJ2-7; tentatively, D is TRBD1 (6 bases). CDR3 length: 14 amino acids. Germline V gives CDR1 SEHNR, CDR2 FQNEAQ (reference sequence). Trimming left V 5 bases short and J 4 bases short, with 15 bases between. CDR3 protein: CASSPPTGSYEQYF. The CDR3, as DNA: TGTGCCAGCAGCCCACCGACAGGTTCTTACGAGCAGTACTTC.

This clonotype was counted between two and nine times. The rearrangement uses TRBV30 and TRBJ1-2; 11 positions match TRBD1. The CDR3 loop spans 15 amino acids. From germline, CDR1 is GTSNPN and CDR2 SVGIG (reference sequence). The trim removed 2 bases at V and 2 bases at J, leaving 4 bases unmatched. The CDR3: CAWSTGTGGNYGYTF. CDR3 coding DNA: TGTGCCTGGAGTACCGGGACAGGGGGGAACTATGGCTACACCTTC.

As DNA, the CDR3 is TGCAGTGCTACCGCAATTTTGGGTTACGAGCAGTACTTC. This sequence encodes CSATAILGYEQYF. The rearrangement links TRBV20-1 to TRBJ2-7; D not certain. With 4 bases removed from V and 4 bases from J, the gap between germline ends came to 14 bases. From germline, CDR1 is DFQATT and CDR2 SNEGSKA (reference sequence). The CDR3 has 13 residues.

This clonotype was seen a few times. The rearrangement joins TRBV7-9 to TRBJ2-5, with D tentatively TRBD2 (5 bases). The CDR3 has 14 amino acids. The germline CDR1 and CDR2 sequences are SEHNR and FQNEAQ (reference sequence). Trimming took off 1 base at V and 7 bases at J, with 13 bases between the two ends. CDR3: CASSLDFGRGTQYF. The DNA for the CDR3 is TGTGCCAGCAGCTTAGATTTCGGCCGGGGGACCCAGTACTTC. Full variable domain (outside the CDR3, taken from reference TRBV7-9 and TRBJ2-5): DTGVSQNPRHKITKRGQNVTFRCDPISEHNRLYWYRQTLGQGPEFLTYFQNEAQLEKSRLLSDRFSAERPKGSFSTLEIQRTEQGDSAMYLCASSLDFGRGTQYFGPGTRLLVL.